This T cell receptor (beta chain) is drawn from a study of blood T cells in healthy people across ages. Whole-study findings and limits: Unsorted PBMCs ruled out conclusive naive versus antigen-experienced comparison. TCR beta diversity, measured per million T cells, fell in a roughly linear way with age. Diversity estimates drawn from one million T cells were deemed underestimates.

On this clonotype itself: Its matching antigen is unknown. A read error may account for a junction end that differs from germline.

The germline V gene has CDR1 MDHEN and CDR2 SYDVKM. The length of the CDR3 is 15 residues. A sample-barcoded 5' primer and a J-beta primer mix were used in a second PCR of about 6 to 11 cycles. Each of the samples gave a minimum of 3 million paired-end reads that contained CDR3. A single record per CDR3 protein comes from TCRdb applying MiXCR to the 5' RACE reads. The data hold some 700,000 distinct CDR3 sequences, with over 20% observed a single time. The gene calls are TRBV28 and TRBJ2-5; D unresolved. The sequenced material came from blood. This TCR derives from a man between 65 and 85 years old in good health. The CDR3, as DNA: TGCGCCAGCAGTTTTAGGGTTTGGGCCGCGAAGACCCAGTACTTC. Translated, it gives CASSFRVWAAKTQYF.